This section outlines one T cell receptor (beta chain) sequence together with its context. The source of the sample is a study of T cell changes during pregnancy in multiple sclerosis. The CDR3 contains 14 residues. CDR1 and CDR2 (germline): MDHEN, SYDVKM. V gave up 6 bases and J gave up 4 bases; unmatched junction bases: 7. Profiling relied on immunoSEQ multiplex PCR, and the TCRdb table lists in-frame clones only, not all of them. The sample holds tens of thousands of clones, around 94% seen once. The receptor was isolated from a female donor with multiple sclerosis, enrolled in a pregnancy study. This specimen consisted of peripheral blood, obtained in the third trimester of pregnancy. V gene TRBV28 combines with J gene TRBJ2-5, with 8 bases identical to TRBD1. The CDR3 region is CASSQTGAIETQYF. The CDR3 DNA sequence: TGTGCCAGCAGCCAGACAGGGGCCATAGAGACCCAGTACTTC.